One and the same sample provided the 15 T cell receptor beta chains below, sequenced in a study of identical twins. TCRdb re-called the 5' RACE reads with MiXCR, one entry per CDR3 protein. The sample lists roughly 500,000 distinct CDR3 sequences, roughly 21% occurring once. The same data also contributed to another study, on T cells expressing NK-cell markers.

Material for sequencing was CD4+ T cells sorted from blood. These TCRs come from a woman aged 18-29 years in good health.

This clonotype was seen once. This sequence joins TRBV5-1 and TRBJ2-5; TRBD2 matches at 9 bases. J lost 13 bases, V lost 0 bases, and 10 bases had no gene match. Germline-derived CDR1 and CDR2 are SGHRS and YFSETQ. The CDR3 runs to 14 residues. CDR3: CASSLEGSGGLRYF. The DNA for the CDR3 is TGCGCCAGCAGCTTGGAAGGTAGCGGGGGCCTCCGGTACTTC.

The CDR3 reads CSVKTGFEQYF. CDR3 DNA sequence: TGCAGTGTCAAGACAGGGTTCGAGCAGTACTTC. The J gene is TRBJ2-7, the V gene TRBV20-1, with 7 bases lining up with TRBD1. The V gene end was trimmed by 7 bases and the J gene end by 6 bases; junction bases not matched to a gene: 6. CDR1 is DFQATT and CDR2 is SNEGSKA in the germline V gene (reference sequence). There are 11 residues in the CDR3.

This clonotype was found many times. The CDR3 spells CASGLGRGGYTF. The DNA of the CDR3 is TGCGCCAGTGGCCTAGGGCGAGGTGGCTACACCTTC. This chain connects TRBV10-2 to TRBJ1-2, with no clear D. This CDR3 spans 12 amino acids. Trimming took off 9 bases at V and 7 bases at J, with 15 bases between the two ends. Per the germline V gene, CDR1 is WSHSY and CDR2 is SAAADI.

This sequence joins TRBV20-1 and TRBJ2-1; tentative D call: TRBD2 (6 bases). Germline CDR1 reads DFQATT; CDR2 reads SNEGSKA (reference sequence). This CDR3 region has 13 residues. Trimming left V 3 bases short and J 7 bases short, with 13 bases between. In DNA, the CDR3 is TGCAGTGCTAGCGGGAGTGGTAGGAATGAGCAGTTCTTC. It encodes CSASGSGRNEQFF.

This clonotype was seen a handful of times. The rearrangement uses TRBV20-1 and TRBJ2-7; the match to TRBD2 covers 13 bases. The CDR3 is 16 amino acids. V lost 5 bases, J lost 1 base, and 8 bases stayed unmatched. Germline V lookup: CDR1 DFQATT, CDR2 SNEGSKA (reference sequence). The CDR3: CSAEPRTSGSSYEQYF. In DNA, the CDR3 is TGCAGTGCTGAGCCAAGGACTAGCGGGAGTTCCTACGAGCAGTACTTC.

This clonotype showed up just a few times. The chain is built from TRBV25-1 and TRBJ2-3, with TRBD1 matching 8 bases. Trimming at V came to 6 bases and at J to 5 bases, leaving 4 bases not matched to a gene. The CDR3 consists of 13 residues. Germline V gene lookup returns CDR1 MGHDK and CDR2 SYGVNS. DNA for the CDR3: TGTGCCAGCAGATCACAGGGGGTAGATACGCAGTATTTT. This gives the protein CASRSQGVDTQYF. Filled out from reference TRBV25-1 and TRBJ2-3, the complete variable domain reads EADIYQTPRYLVIGTGKKITLECSQTMGHDKMYWYQQDPGMELHLIHYSYGVNSTEKGDLSSESTVSRIRTEHFPLTLESARPSHTSQYLCASRSQGVDTQYFGPGTRLTVL.

The CDR3 loop reads CSVLQVQTEAFF. As DNA, the CDR3 is TGCAGCGTTTTACAGGTCCAAACTGAAGCTTTCTTT. This rearrangement joins TRBV29-1 to TRBJ1-1, with D possibly being TRBD1 (5 bases). V lost 5 bases to trimming and J lost 5 bases, with 12 bases between them. Germline CDR1 SQVTM, CDR2 ANQGSEA. The CDR3 totals 12 residues. Full variable domain (outside the CDR3, taken from reference TRBV29-1 and TRBJ1-1): SAVISQKPSRDICQRGTSLTIQCQVDSQVTMMFWYRQQPGQSLTLIATANQGSEATYESGFVIDKFPISRPNLTFSTLTVSNMSPEDSSIYLCSVLQVQTEAFFGQGTRLTVV.

The chain is built from TRBV15 and TRBJ2-7; 8 nucleotides align to TRBD2. The CDR3 is 13 residues long. V trimming: 4 bases; J trimming: 7 bases; junction bases outside the gene matches: 6. In germline, CDR1 is LNHNV, CDR2 YYDKDF (reference sequence). The CDR3 reads CATSTRGGQEQYF. CDR3 coding DNA: TGTGCCACCAGCACCCGGGGGGGACAAGAGCAGTACTTC.

This clonotype was seen a few times. The chain links TRBV11-2 to TRBJ2-5; no clear D. Trimming removed 4 bases from V and 0 bases from J, with 12 bases in between. CDR3 size: 15 residues. Germline CDR1 is SGHAT and CDR2 is FQNNGV. The CDR3 is CASSSMIGYQETQYF. The CDR3 coding sequence is TGTGCCAGCAGCTCGATGATCGGCTACCAAGAGACCCAGTACTTC.

The chain carries TRBV20-1 and TRBJ2-1; 10 nucleotides line up with TRBD2. The CDR3 totals 16 residues. V lost 0 bases, J lost 8 bases, and 10 bases stayed unmatched. CDR1 is DFQATT, CDR2 SNEGSKA, per germline (reference sequence). The CDR3 spells CSARDRLLAGTDEQFF. The CDR3 DNA follows: TGCAGTGCTAGAGATCGGCTACTAGCGGGAACCGATGAGCAGTTCTTC.

This clonotype showed up just a few times. The gene calls are TRBV9 and TRBJ1-1; D gene ambiguous. The ends were cut back, 1 base at V and 0 bases at J, with 10 bases in the middle. Germline V gene data show CDR1 as SGDLS and CDR2 as YYNGEE. This CDR3 spans 15 amino acids. The CDR3 region has the DNA TGTGCCAGCAGCGTATCCCGGACTATGAACACTGAAGCTTTCTTT. Translated, it gives CASSVSRTMNTEAFF.

J is TRBJ2-3 and V is TRBV20-1; D is ambiguous. Trimming pared 6 bases from V and 1 base from J, leaving 11 bases between. This CDR3 has 13 amino acids. The germline gives CDR1 DFQATT, CDR2 SNEGSKA (reference sequence). The CDR3 DNA follows: TGCAGTGCCGTGGCTAGGCGCACAGATACGCAGTATTTT. Amino acid sequence: CSAVARRTDTQYF.

This clonotype was found a few times. This chain uses TRBV10-3 with TRBJ1-5; the match to TRBD1 covers 7 bases. Germline values: CDR1 ENHRY, CDR2 SYGVKD. The CDR3 covers 11 residues. V was clipped by 11 bases and J by 11 bases; unmatched bases: 9. CDR3 sequence: CAVGQDRTQHF. For the CDR3, the DNA is TGTGCCGTCGGACAGGATAGGACCCAGCATTTT.

Ten or more counts support this clonotype. The CDR3 region is CSVRRGGSYYNSPLHF. CDR3 bases: TGCAGTGTCCGTCGGGGGGGCAGTTACTATAATTCACCCCTCCACTTT. This chain uses TRBV20-1 with TRBJ1-6; possible D gene TRBD1, 6 bases. Between the trimmed V and J ends, which lost 7 bases and 3 bases, there was a span of 19 bases. Germline V gives CDR1 DFQATT, CDR2 SNEGSKA (reference sequence). The CDR3 is made up of 16 amino acids.

At least ten counts were recorded for this clonotype. This sequence joins TRBV7-8 and TRBJ2-2; TRBD2 matches 8 bases. Trimming at V came to 3 bases and at J to 7 bases, leaving 1 base not matched to a gene. This CDR3 comprises 13 residues. Looked up from germline, CDR1 is SGHVS and CDR2 is FQNEAQ. This chain's CDR3 is CASSFSGIGELFF. CDR3 nucleotides: TGTGCCAGCAGCTTTAGCGGGATCGGGGAGCTGTTTTTT.